This is a list of T cell receptor beta chains from one sample in a study of vaccination effects on CD4 cells after COVID-19. Their cognate antigens are unknown. Assay used: immunoSEQ multiplex PCR; TCRdb lists only in-frame clones, some missing. The sample lists tens of thousands of clones, roughly four fifths occurring once. The sample here was CD4+ T cells from PBMCs cultured with HCoV-229E spike peptides, taken before COVID-19 vaccination. The receptors come from a human donor who received a COVID-19 vaccine. CDR3s include the opening cysteine and the closing phenylalanine or tryptophan.

J: TRBJ1-1; V: TRBV18; CDR3: CASSPIGASSGEAFF
J: TRBJ2-1; V: TRBV6-5; CDR3: CASSPRDWSYNEQFF
J: TRBJ2-6; V: TRBV3-1/TRBV3-2; CDR3: CASSIRGAGANVLTF
J: TRBJ2-3; V: TRBV18; CDR3: CASSPGRGTDTQYF
J: TRBJ2-1; V: TRBV3-1/TRBV3-2; CDR3: CASRSGDFSYNEQFF
J: TRBJ1-2; V: TRBV7-2; CDR3: CASSLRRDRVDYGYTF
J: TRBJ1-2; V: TRBV7-2; CDR3: CASSTRQGHYGYTF
J: TRBJ2-6; V: TRBV5-8; CDR3: CASSFLSSGANVLTF
J: TRBJ1-2; V: TRBV5-5; CDR3: CASSSSIAAYGYTF
J: TRBJ2-5; V: TRBV29-1; CDR3: CSSTGGQETQYF
J: TRBJ2-2; V: TRBV7-2; CDR3: CASSVRLAGGRTGELFF
J: TRBJ1-6; V: TRBV25-1; CDR3: CASSELLAATFDSPLHF
J: TRBJ2-2; V: TRBV4-3; CDR3: CASSQNTGELFF
J: TRBJ2-5; V: TRBV18; CDR3: CASSPLLAGYQETQYF
J: TRBJ1-3; V: TRBV29-1; CDR3: CSVEQGAGLNF
J: TRBJ1-1; V: TRBV28; CDR3: CASLQGGMNTEAFF
J: TRBJ2-6; V: TRBV30; CDR3: CAWSVRRGRGANVLTF
J: TRBJ2-2; V: TRBV7-3; CDR3: CASSTGTDGAGELFF
J: TRBJ2-1; V: TRBV19; CDR3: CASSSDKSSYNEQFF
J: TRBJ1-4; V: TRBV3-1/TRBV3-2; CDR3: CASSPNPPGARYEKLFF
J: TRBJ1-1; V: TRBV7-2; CDR3: CASSFTGVDTEAFF
J: TRBJ1-2; V: TRBV27; CDR3: CASSYQGNYGYTF
J: TRBJ1-1; V: TRBV19; CDR3: CASSIGDVVTEAFF
J: TRBJ1-4; V: TRBV19; CDR3: CASTPRGPSEKLFF
J: TRBJ1-4; V: TRBV19; CDR3: CASSTGTATNEKLFF
J: TRBJ2-2; V: TRBV7-7; CDR3: CASSLLLGTETGELFF
J: TRBJ1-6; V: TRBV3-1/TRBV3-2; CDR3: CASRQGLTFNSPLHF
J: TRBJ1-3; V: TRBV7-9; CDR3: CASSSVTYSGNTIYF
J: TRBJ1-2; V: TRBV6-6; CDR3: CASRLPGQYGYTF
J: TRBJ2-3; V: TRBV3-1/TRBV3-2; CDR3: CASSLRQGVDTQYF
J: TRBJ2-1; V: TRBV3-1/TRBV3-2; CDR3: CASSQSAKQFF
J: TRBJ2-5; V: TRBV5-4; CDR3: CASSRDRGSIETQYF
J: TRBJ2-5; V: TRBV7-2; CDR3: CASSLVDRQETQYF
J: TRBJ2-1; V: TRBV5-1; CDR3: CASSLELGAQFF
J: TRBJ2-3; V: TRBV4-2; CDR3: CASSPYLGTSGRTDTQYF
J: TRBJ2-1; V: TRBV30; CDR3: CAWTKGQGWNEQFF
J: TRBJ1-2; V: TRBV5-5; CDR3: CASSLQTALSVTNTF
J: TRBJ2-3; V: TRBV15; CDR3: CATSRDPGLAGSFNTQYF
J: TRBJ1-2; V: TRBV9; CDR3: CASSLGLGNYGYTF
J: TRBJ1-4; V: TRBV5-1; CDR3: CASSFDPTNEKLFF
J: TRBJ2-5; V: TRBV12-5; CDR3: CASGTGQKQETQYF
J: TRBJ2-3; V: TRBV9; CDR3: CASSYRGGDTDTQYF
J: TRBJ2-2; V: TRBV30; CDR3: CAWTSARTAYTGELFF
J: TRBJ1-2; V: TRBV18; CDR3: CASSPQQGRNSYGYTF
J: TRBJ2-5; V: TRBV25-1; CDR3: CASSDSSGEETQYF
J: TRBJ2-1; V: TRBV12-5; CDR3: CASGSDRVYEQFF
J: TRBJ2-1; V: TRBV7-8; CDR3: CASSLMTSSSYNEQFF
J: TRBJ1-2; V: TRBV5-1; CDR3: CASSIRDNHYGYTF
J: TRBJ2-5; V: TRBV5-1; CDR3: CASSSGTSGEGETQYF
J: TRBJ1-1; V: TRBV5-1; CDR3: CASSWGQGNTEAFF
J: TRBJ2-1; V: TRBV6-5; CDR3: CASGPTVSSYNEQFF
J: TRBJ2-5; V: TRBV7-9; CDR3: CASSLGDIGQETQYF
J: TRBJ1-5; V: TRBV5-1; CDR3: CASSLTPRDRGGNQPQHF
J: TRBJ2-1; V: TRBV12-3/TRBV12-4; CDR3: CASSFSVTNEQFF
J: TRBJ2-2; V: TRBV18; CDR3: CASSPAVNTGELFF
J: TRBJ2-5; V: TRBV3-1/TRBV3-2; CDR3: CASSQGGQGAETQYF
J: TRBJ2-3; V: TRBV11-2; CDR3: CASSTTSGFTDTQYF
J: TRBJ1-1; V: TRBV9; CDR3: CASSPLGPRENTEAFF
J: TRBJ1-4; V: TRBV7-9; CDR3: CASSLRDSGEKLFF